This TCR beta chain was retrieved from a study of blood T cell repertoires in COVID-19. Some clones are missing from TCRdb's copy, which holds only in-frame ones; the method was immunoSEQ multiplex PCR. The table includes approximately 270,000 clones, roughly 85% detected once. This TCR derives from a woman in her 70s with acute or convalescent COVID-19. Material: peripheral blood.

CDR3 region: CASSSGSRGISYEQYF. The CDR3 DNA follows: TGTGCCAGCAGCTCGGGTTCCAGGGGAATTTCCTACGAGCAGTACTTC. The J gene is TRBJ2-7, the V gene TRBV7-6; the D gene is possibly TRBD1 (6 bases). The length of the CDR3 is 16 residues. CDR1 and CDR2 from the germline V gene are SGHVS and FNYEAQ. V was clipped by 4 bases and J by 1 base, with 17 bases between them.